The 12 T cell receptor beta chains presented below share a single source sample, sequenced in a study of control samples from healthy donors and cancer patients. Generated by immunoSEQ multiplex PCR, the TCRdb table keeps only in-frame clones and is missing some. The profile shows around 140,000 clones, 93% of them singletons. The specimen sequenced was blood. Receptors originate from a man between 18 and 29 years old in good health.

This clone came up a few times. The rearrangement joins TRBV27 to TRBJ1-2; 9 nucleotides line up with TRBD1. This CDR3 contains 15 residues. The germline V gene has CDR1 MNHEY and CDR2 SMNVEV (reference sequence). The V and J ends lost 6 bases and 4 bases, in that order; junction bases with no gene match: 9. The CDR3 bases are TGTGCCAGCAGCCCCCGCCGGACAGGGGTCTATGGCTACACCTTC. Its translation is CASSPRRTGVYGYTF.

This clone was found a few times. V and J are TRBV6-1 and TRBJ2-6; D unresolved. Germline lookup yields CDR1 MNHNS and CDR2 SASEGT. V was pared by 3 bases and J by 1 base, with 7 bases between. This CDR3 spans 15 amino acids. The CDR3 bases are TGTGCCAGCAGTGATGAGAGTTCTGGGGCCAACGTCCTGACTTTC. It is translated as CASSDESSGANVLTF.

This chain joins TRBV6-6 and TRBJ1-4, with D perhaps matching TRBD1 (6 bases). V lost 11 bases, J lost 5 bases, and 18 bases lay in between. This CDR3 comprises 14 residues. Germline V CDR1 and CDR2: MNHNY, SVGAGI (reference sequence). Written as DNA, the CDR3 is TGTGCCTGCGGGGGCCCCTGGGAAAATGAAAAACTGTTTTTT. This encodes CACGGPWENEKLFF.

The rearrangement uses TRBV7-9 and TRBJ2-7; 7 bases line up with TRBD1. The CDR3 length is 12 residues. The V gene's germline CDR1 is SEHNR and CDR2 FQNEAQ (reference sequence). V lost 5 bases, J lost 13 bases, and 11 bases stayed unmatched. Here the CDR3 reads CASSLSTGNLYF. The CDR3, as DNA: TGTGCCAGCAGCCTTTCGACAGGGAATCTATACTTC.

This clone was observed a single time. The V gene is TRBV27, the J gene TRBJ1-5; 7 nucleotides match TRBD1. The CDR3 loop spans 13 amino acids. CDR1 and CDR2 from the germline V gene are MNHEY and SMNVEV (reference sequence). The trim removed 10 bases at V and 1 base at J, leaving 4 bases unmatched. CDR3: CATGGVSNQPQHF. CDR3 DNA: TGTGCCACAGGGGGAGTGAGCAATCAGCCCCAGCATTTT.

The count of this clone is one. The chain combines TRBV18 with TRBJ2-1, with D possibly matching TRBD1 (5 bases). The CDR3 is made up of 14 amino acids. V was pared by 2 bases and J by 7 bases, with 12 bases between. In germline, CDR1 is KGHSH, CDR2 LQKENI. The CDR3 sequence is CASSPGPKGNEQFF. CDR3 in DNA: TGTGCCAGCTCACCAGGACCCAAGGGGAATGAGCAGTTCTTC.

V is TRBV3-1 (or the pseudogene TRBV3-2) and J is TRBJ2-6, with 7 bases that match TRBD1. CDR1 LGHDT and CDR2 YNNKEL come from the germline V gene (reference sequence). There are 16 residues in the CDR3. The J segment lost 2 bases and the V segment lost 1 base, leaving 2 bases of the junction unmatched. The CDR3 here is CASSQGQGPGANVLTF. CDR3 in DNA: TGTGCCAGCAGCCAAGGACAGGGCCCTGGGGCCAACGTCCTGACTTTC.

The chain is built from TRBV13 and TRBJ2-3; D gene ambiguous. The germline gives CDR1 PRHDT, CDR2 FYEKMQ (reference sequence). The CDR3 is 15 residues long. Trimming took off 4 bases at V and 2 bases at J, with 13 bases between the two ends. For the CDR3, the DNA is TGTGCCAGCAGCTCCCGACTTATTTTCACAGATACGCAGTATTTT. Translating it yields CASSSRLIFTDTQYF.

The chain uses TRBV19 and TRBJ2-7; 8 bases are a match to TRBD2. Trimming took 3 bases from V and 3 from J; bases not matched to a gene: 4. Per the germline V gene, CDR1 is LNHDA and CDR2 is SQIVND (reference sequence). CDR3 length equals 14 residues. Here the CDR3 DNA reads TGTGCCAGTAGTATGTCCGGGACTAGCTACGAGCAGTACTTC. This translates into CASSMSGTSYEQYF.

The genes are TRBV24-1 and TRBJ1-6; 7 bases match TRBD1. The CDR3 is 14 residues long. Losses at the gene ends were 6 bases for V and 7 bases for J; bases not matched to a gene: 5. Germline V gene lookup returns CDR1 KGHDR and CDR2 SFDVKD. The chain's CDR3 is CATSPGTDNSPLHF. DNA for the CDR3: TGTGCCACCAGTCCTGGGACAGACAATTCACCCCTCCACTTT.

This sequence joins TRBV7-2 and TRBJ1-5; D is ambiguous. The V end lost 0 bases, the J end lost 5 bases, and 11 bases lay between the germline ends. The length of the CDR3 is 15 residues. Looked up from germline, CDR1 is SGHTA and CDR2 is FQGNSA. This chain's CDR3 is CASSLALGKDQPQHF. In nucleotides, the CDR3 is TGTGCCAGCAGCTTAGCGTTGGGGAAGGATCAGCCCCAGCATTTT.

The rearrangement joins TRBV9 to TRBJ2-7, with a weak D call TRBD2 (6 bases). The germline V gene has CDR1 SGDLS and CDR2 YYNGEE. This CDR3 has 16 amino acids. V was cut by 0 bases and J by 3 bases, with 16 bases left in between. In nucleotides, the CDR3 is TGTGCCAGCAGCGTAGGTTCCCTGGGGGACTTCTACGAGCAGTACTTC. Translated, it gives CASSVGSLGDFYEQYF.